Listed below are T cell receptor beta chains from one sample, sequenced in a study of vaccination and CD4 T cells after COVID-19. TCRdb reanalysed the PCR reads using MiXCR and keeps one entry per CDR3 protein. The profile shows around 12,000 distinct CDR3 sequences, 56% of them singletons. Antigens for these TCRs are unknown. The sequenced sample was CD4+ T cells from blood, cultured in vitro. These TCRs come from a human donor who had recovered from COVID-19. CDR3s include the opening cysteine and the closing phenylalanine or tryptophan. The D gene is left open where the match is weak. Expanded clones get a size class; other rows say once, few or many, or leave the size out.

CASSFQAGASPLHF | TGTGCCAGCAGTTTCCAGGCTGGAGCTTCACCCCTCCACTTT | TRBJ1-6 | few | - | TRBV12-3/TRBV12-4
CASIAGQGGTSGRANNEQFF | TGTGCCAGCATCGCCGGACAGGGTGGTACTAGCGGGAGGGCCAACAATGAGCAGTTCTTC | TRBJ2-1 | once | TRBD2 | TRBV6-1
CASSTPLAGNTGELFF | TGTGCCAGCAGTACTCCTCTAGCGGGGAACACCGGGGAGCTGTTTTTT | TRBJ2-2 | - | TRBD2 | TRBV2
CATSYSLAADTQYF | TGTGCCACCAGCTACTCACTGGCCGCGGATACGCAGTATTTT | TRBJ2-3 | - | - | TRBV15
CASSLGSTDTQYF | TGTGCCAGCAGCCTGGGAAGTACAGATACGCAGTATTTT | TRBJ2-3 | few | - | TRBV7-3
CASSRTGNPSYEQYF | TGCGCCAGCAGCAGAACAGGGAACCCCTCCTACGAGCAGTACTTC | TRBJ2-7 | - | - | TRBV5-1
CASRGGTSGSGTDTQYF | TGTGCCAGCAGGGGGGGGACTAGCGGGAGCGGCACAGATACGCAGTATTTT | TRBJ2-3 | - | TRBD2 | TRBV2
CSARSRTGRETQYF | TGCAGTGCTAGAAGCCGGACAGGGAGAGAGACCCAGTACTTC | TRBJ2-5 | - | TRBD1 | TRBV20-1
CASSLRSGSWYGYTF | TGTGCCAGCAGTCTCAGATCCGGCAGTTGGTATGGCTACACCTTC | TRBJ1-2 | - | - | TRBV27
CASSLAQGFNEQYF | TGTGCCAGCAGCTTAGCCCAGGGGTTCAACGAGCAGTACTTC | TRBJ2-7 | - | - | TRBV7-2
CASRADRPNQPQHF | TGTGCCAGCAGAGCAGACAGACCCAATCAGCCCCAGCATTTT | TRBJ1-5 | few | - | TRBV2
CASSIRSGRENTEAFF | TGTGCCAGCAGCATTCGTTCCGGGCGGGAGAACACTGAAGCTTTCTTT | TRBJ1-1 | - | - | TRBV5-4
CASSGLAGSEQYF | TGTGCCAGCAGTGGACTAGCGGGAAGCGAGCAGTACTTC | TRBJ2-7 | few | TRBD2 | TRBV2
CASSINSNQPQHF | TGTGCCAGCAGTATCAACAGCAATCAGCCCCAGCATTTT | TRBJ1-5 | - | - | TRBV6-1
CASSSVGNNSPLHF | TGTGCCAGCAGTTCGGTCGGCAATAATTCACCCCTCCACTTT | TRBJ1-6 | - | - | TRBV27
CASRERERHTDTQYF | TGTGCCAGCAGGGAGAGAGAGAGACACACAGATACGCAGTATTTT | TRBJ2-3 | - | - | TRBV6-1
CSASHRSGAFF | TGCAGTGCTTCGCACCGGTCTGGAGCTTTCTTT | TRBJ1-1 | - | - | TRBV20-1
CASSVGTGVVGYTF | TGTGCCAGCAGCGTGGGGACAGGGGTAGTCGGCTACACCTTC | TRBJ1-2 | - | TRBD1 | TRBV7-8
CASSEGASDTGELFF | TGCGCCAGCAGTGAGGGGGCTAGCGACACCGGGGAGCTGTTTTTT | TRBJ2-2 | few | - | TRBV10-1
CASSSVGMNTEAFF | TGTGCCAGCAGCTCCGTAGGCATGAACACTGAAGCTTTCTTT | TRBJ1-1 | - | - | TRBV7-2
CASTIVGEGTPGRTLFF | TGTGCCAGCACCATAGTCGGGGAAGGAACACCGGGGAGGACGCTGTTTTTT | TRBJ2-2 | few | - | TRBV6-1
CSARSGKGKNIQYF | TGCAGTGCTCGTAGCGGGAAAGGCAAAAACATTCAGTACTTC | TRBJ2-4 | - | TRBD2 | TRBV20-1
CASSVGLDRNNEQYF | TGTGCCAGCAGCGTAGGCCTGGACAGGAATAACGAGCAGTACTTC | TRBJ2-7 | - | TRBD1 | TRBV9
CASGTTGGSSPLHF | TGTGCCAGTGGAACAACAGGGGGGAGTTCACCCCTCCACTTT | TRBJ1-6 | - | TRBD1 | TRBV19
CASSPRGLWGGEQFF | TGTGCCAGCAGCCCACGGGGCCTATGGGGGGGTGAGCAGTTCTTC | TRBJ2-1 | few | TRBD2 | TRBV7-3
CSAENRGGSGELFF | TGCAGTGCTGAAAACAGGGGAGGGTCCGGGGAGCTGTTTTTT | TRBJ2-2 | - | - | TRBV20-1